This T cell receptor (beta chain) was identified in a study of memory B cells and T cells in multiple sclerosis. V dropped 2 bases and J dropped 3; count of bases not matched to a gene: 16. The CDR3 is 19 amino acids. Germline-derived CDR1 and CDR2 are SGHTA and FQGTGA. Notes on this clone: Its antigen remains unidentified.

General study results and limits: Normalization was needed because clone-set size differences affected shared clonotype counts.

TCRdb's copy holds only in-frame clones and misses some; the assay was immunoSEQ multiplex PCR. The sample yields 12,000 or so clones, roughly 81% seen once. Stimulus-free culture yielded autoproliferating CFSE-dim and non-proliferating CFSE-high T cells, each sequenced separately. Pooled replicate wells came from some 5x10^7 CFSE-labeled PBMCs cultured roughly seven days without stimulus. PBMCs were labeled with around 0.52 uM CFSE and cultured without exogenous stimuli. This chain joins TRBV7-3 and TRBJ2-1, with 7 bases identical to TRBD2. The origin of this receptor is a human donor with multiple sclerosis. Source material: PBMCs from blood kept in culture. CDR3 nucleotides: TGTGCCAGCAGCTTATTTGGCGGGAGCGCTCGACCCATCTACAATGAGCAGTTCTTC. Amino acids: CASSLFGGSARPIYNEQFF.